This T cell receptor beta chain was captured in a study of blood T cell repertoires in COVID-19. For the study at large: COVID-19 samples, acute and convalescent, were from the United States, Italy and Spain. T cells, B-cell-depleted T cells, or PBMCs provided the cDNA or gDNA that served as material.

Per the authors' pipeline: Amplification of reference gene primers was used by the study to estimate nucleated cell counts. The method was immunoSEQ multiplex PCR; TCRdb's version includes in-frame clones alone and lacks a portion of them. Clone size and V and J calls were adopted from that table, with D and trimming inferred from the DNA. The sample records fewer than 300,000 clones, around 87% being singletons. The CDR3 runs 16 residues. Per germline, CDR1 KGHSH and CDR2 LQKENI. V gave up 2 bases and J gave up 5 bases, with 19 bases separating them. The chain is built from TRBV18 and TRBJ2-7; tentatively, D is TRBD1 (5 bases). The sequence came from a woman aged 50 to 65 with acute or convalescent COVID-19. The sequenced sample was peripheral blood. CDR3: CASSPNQPDVGDEQYF. The CDR3 DNA reads TGTGCCAGCTCACCAAACCAACCGGACGTAGGGGACGAGCAGTACTTC.